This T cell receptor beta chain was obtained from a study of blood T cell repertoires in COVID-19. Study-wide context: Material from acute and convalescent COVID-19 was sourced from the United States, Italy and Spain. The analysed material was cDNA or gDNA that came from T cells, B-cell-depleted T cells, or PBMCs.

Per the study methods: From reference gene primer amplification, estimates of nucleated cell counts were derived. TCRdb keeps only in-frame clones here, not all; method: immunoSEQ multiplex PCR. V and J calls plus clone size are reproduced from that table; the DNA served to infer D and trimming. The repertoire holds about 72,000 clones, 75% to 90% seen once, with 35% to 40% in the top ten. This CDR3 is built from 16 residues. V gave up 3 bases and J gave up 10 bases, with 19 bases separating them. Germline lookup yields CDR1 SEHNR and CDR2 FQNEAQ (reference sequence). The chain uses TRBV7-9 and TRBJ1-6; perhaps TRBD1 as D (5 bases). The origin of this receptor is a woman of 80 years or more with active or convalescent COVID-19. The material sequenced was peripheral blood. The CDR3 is CASSFNFRQGWSPLHF. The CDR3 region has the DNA TGTGCCAGCAGCTTTAATTTCCGGCAGGGTTGGTCACCCCTCCACTTT. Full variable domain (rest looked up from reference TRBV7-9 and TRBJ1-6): DTGVSQNPRHKITKRGQNVTFRCDPISEHNRLYWYRQTLGQGPEFLTYFQNEAQLEKSRLLSDRFSAERPKGSFSTLEIQRTEQGDSAMYLCASSFNFRQGWSPLHFGNGTRLTVT.